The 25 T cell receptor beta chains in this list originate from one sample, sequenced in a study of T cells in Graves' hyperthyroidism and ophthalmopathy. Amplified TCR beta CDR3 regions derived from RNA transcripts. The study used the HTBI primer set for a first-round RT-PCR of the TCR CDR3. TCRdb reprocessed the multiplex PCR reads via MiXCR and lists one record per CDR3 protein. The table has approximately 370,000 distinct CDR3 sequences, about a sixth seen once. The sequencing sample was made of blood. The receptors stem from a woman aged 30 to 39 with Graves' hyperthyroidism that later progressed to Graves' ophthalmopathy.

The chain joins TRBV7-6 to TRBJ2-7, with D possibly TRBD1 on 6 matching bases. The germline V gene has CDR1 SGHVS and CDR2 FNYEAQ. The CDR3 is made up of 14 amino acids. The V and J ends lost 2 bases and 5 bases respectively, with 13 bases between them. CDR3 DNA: TGTGCCAGCAGCTTAACACAGGGTACGAACGAGCAGTACTTC. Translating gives CASSLTQGTNEQYF.

The CDR3 nucleotides are TGTGCCAGCAGTTCTTCCCTAGGGTGGACTGAAGCTTTCTTT. It specifies CASSSSLGWTEAFF. The rearrangement links TRBV27 to TRBJ1-1; no definite D call. CDR1 and CDR2 from the germline V gene are MNHEY and SMNVEV (reference sequence). The length of the CDR3 is 14 residues. Trimming pared 4 bases from V and 5 bases from J, leaving 14 bases between.

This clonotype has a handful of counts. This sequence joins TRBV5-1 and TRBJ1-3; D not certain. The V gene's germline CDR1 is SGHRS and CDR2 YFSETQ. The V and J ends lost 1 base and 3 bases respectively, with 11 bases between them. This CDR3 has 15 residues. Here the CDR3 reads CASSLSPGFGNTIYF. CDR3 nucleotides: TGCGCCAGCAGCTTGTCGCCGGGTTTTGGAAACACCATATATTTT. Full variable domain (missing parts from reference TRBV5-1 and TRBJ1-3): KAGVTQTPRYLIKTRGQQVTLSCSPISGHRSVSWYQQTPGQGLQFLFEYFSETQRNKGNFPGRFSGRQFSNSRSEMNVSTLELGDSALYLCASSLSPGFGNTIYFGEGSWLTVV.

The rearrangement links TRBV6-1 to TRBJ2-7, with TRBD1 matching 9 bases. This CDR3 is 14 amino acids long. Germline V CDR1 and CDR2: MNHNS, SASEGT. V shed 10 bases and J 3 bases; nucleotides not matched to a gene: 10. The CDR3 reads CATTKGTGSYEQYF. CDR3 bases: TGTGCCACCACCAAAGGGACAGGGAGCTACGAGCAGTACTTC.

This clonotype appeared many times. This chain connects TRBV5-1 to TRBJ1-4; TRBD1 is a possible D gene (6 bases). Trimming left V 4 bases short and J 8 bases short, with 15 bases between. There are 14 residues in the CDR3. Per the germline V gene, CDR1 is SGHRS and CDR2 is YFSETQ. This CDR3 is CASSLTGRREKLFF. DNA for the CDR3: TGCGCCAGCAGCCTCACAGGGAGGCGGGAAAAACTGTTTTTT.

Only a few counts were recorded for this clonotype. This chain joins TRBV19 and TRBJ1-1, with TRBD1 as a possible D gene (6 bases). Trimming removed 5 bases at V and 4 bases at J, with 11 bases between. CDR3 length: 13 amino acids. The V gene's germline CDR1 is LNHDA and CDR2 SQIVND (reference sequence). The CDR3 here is CASSARGATEAFF. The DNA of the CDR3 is TGTGCCAGTAGTGCCCGGGGGGCCACTGAAGCTTTCTTT. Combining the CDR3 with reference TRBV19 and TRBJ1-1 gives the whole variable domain DGGITQSPKYLFRKEGQNVTLSCEQNLNHDAMYWYRQDPGQGLRLIYYSQIVNDFQKGDIAEGYSVSREKKESFPLTVTSAQKNPTAFYLCASSARGATEAFFGQGTRLTVV.

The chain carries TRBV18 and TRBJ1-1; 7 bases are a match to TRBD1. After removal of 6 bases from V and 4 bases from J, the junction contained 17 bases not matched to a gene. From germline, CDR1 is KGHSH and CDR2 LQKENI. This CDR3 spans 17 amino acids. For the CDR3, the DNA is TGTGCCAGCTCCCGTGGACAGGACGGCGGTTGGGGCACTGAAGCTTTCTTT. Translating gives CASSRGQDGGWGTEAFF.

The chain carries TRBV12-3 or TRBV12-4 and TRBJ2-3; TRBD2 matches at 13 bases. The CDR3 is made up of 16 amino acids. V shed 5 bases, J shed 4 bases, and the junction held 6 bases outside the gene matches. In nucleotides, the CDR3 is TGTGCCAGCAGTCCCGGGACTAGCGGGAAGGCAGATACGCAGTATTTT. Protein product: CASSPGTSGKADTQYF.

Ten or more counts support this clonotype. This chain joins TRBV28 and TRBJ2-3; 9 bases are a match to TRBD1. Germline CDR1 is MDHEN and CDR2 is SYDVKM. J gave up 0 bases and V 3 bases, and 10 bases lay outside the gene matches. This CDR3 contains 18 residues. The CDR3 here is CASSFPPGTGSSTDTQYF. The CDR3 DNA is TGTGCCAGCAGTTTCCCACCGGGGACAGGGAGTAGCACAGATACGCAGTATTTT. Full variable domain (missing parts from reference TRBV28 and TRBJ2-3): DVKVTQSSRYLVKRTGEKVFLECVQDMDHENMFWYRQDPGLGLRLIYFSYDVKMKEKGDIPEGYSVSREKKERFSLILESASTNQTSMYLCASSFPPGTGSSTDTQYFGPGTRLTVL.

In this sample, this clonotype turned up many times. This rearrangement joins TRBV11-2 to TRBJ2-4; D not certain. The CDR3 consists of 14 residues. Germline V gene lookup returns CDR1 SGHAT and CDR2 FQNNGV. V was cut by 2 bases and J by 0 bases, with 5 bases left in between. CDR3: CASSLTVAKNIQYF. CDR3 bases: TGTGCCAGCAGCTTAACGGTAGCCAAAAACATTCAGTACTTC.

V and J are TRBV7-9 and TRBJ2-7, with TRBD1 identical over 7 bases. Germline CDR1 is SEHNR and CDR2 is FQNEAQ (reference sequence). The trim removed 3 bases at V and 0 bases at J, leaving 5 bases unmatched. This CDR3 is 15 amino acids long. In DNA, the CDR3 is TGTGCCAGCAGCTTTGGACAGGATAGCTCCTACGAGCAGTACTTC. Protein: CASSFGQDSSYEQYF. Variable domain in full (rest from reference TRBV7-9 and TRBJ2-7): DTGVSQNPRHKITKRGQNVTFRCDPISEHNRLYWYRQTLGQGPEFLTYFQNEAQLEKSRLLSDRFSAERPKGSFSTLEIQRTEQGDSAMYLCASSFGQDSSYEQYFGPGTRLTVT.

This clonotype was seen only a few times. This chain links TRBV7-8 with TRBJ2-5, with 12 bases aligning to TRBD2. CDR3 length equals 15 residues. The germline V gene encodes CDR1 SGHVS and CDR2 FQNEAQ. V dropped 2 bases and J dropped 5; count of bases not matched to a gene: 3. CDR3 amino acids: CASSLSLAGGETQYF. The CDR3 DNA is TGTGCCAGCAGCTTAAGTCTAGCGGGAGGGGAGACCCAGTACTTC.

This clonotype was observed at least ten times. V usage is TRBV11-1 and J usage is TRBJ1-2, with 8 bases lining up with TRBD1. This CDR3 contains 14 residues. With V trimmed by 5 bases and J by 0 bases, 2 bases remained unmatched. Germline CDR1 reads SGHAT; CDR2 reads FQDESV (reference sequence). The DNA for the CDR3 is TGTGCCAGCAGCCCGGGACAGGCTAACTATGGCTACACCTTC. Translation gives CASSPGQANYGYTF.

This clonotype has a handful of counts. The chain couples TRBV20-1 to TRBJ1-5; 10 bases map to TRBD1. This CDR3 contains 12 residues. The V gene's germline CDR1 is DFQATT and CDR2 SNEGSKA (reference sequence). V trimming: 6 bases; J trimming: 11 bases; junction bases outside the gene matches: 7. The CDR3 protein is CSARDGTGAQHF. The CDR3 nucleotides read TGCAGTGCCCGGGACGGGACAGGGGCCCAGCATTTT.

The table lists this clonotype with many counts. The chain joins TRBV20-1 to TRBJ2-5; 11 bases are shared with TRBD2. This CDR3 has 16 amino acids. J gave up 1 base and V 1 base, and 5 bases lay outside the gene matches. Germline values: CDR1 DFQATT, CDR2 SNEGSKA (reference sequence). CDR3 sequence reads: CSARGLAGRGQETQYF. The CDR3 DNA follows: TGCAGTGCTAGAGGACTAGCGGGAAGGGGCCAAGAGACCCAGTACTTC.

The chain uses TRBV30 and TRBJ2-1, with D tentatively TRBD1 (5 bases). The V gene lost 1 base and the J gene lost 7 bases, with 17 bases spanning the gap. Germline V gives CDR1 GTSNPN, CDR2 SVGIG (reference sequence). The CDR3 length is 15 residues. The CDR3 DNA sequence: TGTGCCTGGAGTGGACAGACCCACCCATGTAATGAGCAGTTCTTC. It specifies CAWSGQTHPCNEQFF.

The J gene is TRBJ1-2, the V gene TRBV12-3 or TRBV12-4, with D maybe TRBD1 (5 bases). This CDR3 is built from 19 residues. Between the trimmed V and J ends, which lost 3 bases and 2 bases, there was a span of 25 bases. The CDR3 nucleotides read TGTGCCAGCAGTTTCTTTCTCGGATTGGGGGTGAGGGAGAACTATGGCTACACCTTC. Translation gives CASSFFLGLGVRENYGYTF.

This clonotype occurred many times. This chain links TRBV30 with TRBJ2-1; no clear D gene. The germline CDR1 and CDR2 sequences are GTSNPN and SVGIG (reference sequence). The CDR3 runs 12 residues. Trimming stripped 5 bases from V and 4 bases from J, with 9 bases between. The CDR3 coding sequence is TGTGCCTGGGCGCCGGCTTACAATGAGCAGTTCTTC. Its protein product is CAWAPAYNEQFF.

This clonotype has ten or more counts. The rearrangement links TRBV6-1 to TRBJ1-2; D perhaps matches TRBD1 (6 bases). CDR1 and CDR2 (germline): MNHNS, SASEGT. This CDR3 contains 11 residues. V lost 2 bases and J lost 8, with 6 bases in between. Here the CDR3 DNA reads TGTGCCAGCAGTGAACAGGGGGGCTACACCTTC. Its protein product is CASSEQGGYTF.

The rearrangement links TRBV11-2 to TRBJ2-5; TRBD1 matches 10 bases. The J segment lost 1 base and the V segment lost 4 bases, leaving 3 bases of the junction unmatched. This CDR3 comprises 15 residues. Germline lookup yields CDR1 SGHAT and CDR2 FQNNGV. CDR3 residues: CASSSGTGVQETQYF. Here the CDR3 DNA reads TGTGCCAGCAGCTCCGGGACAGGGGTCCAAGAGACCCAGTACTTC.

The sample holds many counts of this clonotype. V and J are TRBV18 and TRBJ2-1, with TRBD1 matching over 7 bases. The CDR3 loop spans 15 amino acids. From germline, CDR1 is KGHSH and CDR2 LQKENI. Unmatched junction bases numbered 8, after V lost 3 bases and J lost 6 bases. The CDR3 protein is CASSPDKGAGNEQFF. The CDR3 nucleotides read TGTGCCAGCTCACCCGATAAGGGGGCAGGCAATGAGCAGTTCTTC.

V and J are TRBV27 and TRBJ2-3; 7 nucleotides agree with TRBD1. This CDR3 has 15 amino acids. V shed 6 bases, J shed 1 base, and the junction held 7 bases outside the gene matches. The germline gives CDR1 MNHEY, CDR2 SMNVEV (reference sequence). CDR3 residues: CASSHVGTGTDTQYF. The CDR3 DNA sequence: TGTGCCAGCAGCCATGTCGGGACAGGCACAGATACGCAGTATTTT.

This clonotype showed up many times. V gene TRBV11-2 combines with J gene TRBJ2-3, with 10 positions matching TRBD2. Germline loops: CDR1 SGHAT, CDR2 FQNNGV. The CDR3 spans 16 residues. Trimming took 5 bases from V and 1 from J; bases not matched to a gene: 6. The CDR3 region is CASSPLAGAGTDTQYF. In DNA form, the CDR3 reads TGTGCCAGCAGCCCTCTAGCGGGAGCGGGCACAGATACGCAGTATTTT.

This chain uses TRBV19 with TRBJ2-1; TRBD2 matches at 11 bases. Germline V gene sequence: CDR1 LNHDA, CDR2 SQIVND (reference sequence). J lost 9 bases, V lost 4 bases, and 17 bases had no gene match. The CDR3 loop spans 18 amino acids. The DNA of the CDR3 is TGTGCCAGTAGTACCCTTGGGACTAGCGGATTACCCTGGGGTGAGCAGTTCTTC. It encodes CASSTLGTSGLPWGEQFF. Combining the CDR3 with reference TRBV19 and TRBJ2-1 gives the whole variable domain DGGITQSPKYLFRKEGQNVTLSCEQNLNHDAMYWYRQDPGQGLRLIYYSQIVNDFQKGDIAEGYSVSREKKESFPLTVTSAQKNPTAFYLCASSTLGTSGLPWGEQFFGPGTRLTVL.

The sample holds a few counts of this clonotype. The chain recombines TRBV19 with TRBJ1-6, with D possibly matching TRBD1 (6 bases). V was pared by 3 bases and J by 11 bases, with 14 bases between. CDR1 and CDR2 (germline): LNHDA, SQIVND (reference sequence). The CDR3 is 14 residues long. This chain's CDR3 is CASSMGAPQAPLHF. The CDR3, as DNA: TGTGCCAGTAGTATGGGGGCTCCCCAGGCACCCCTCCACTTT.